The TCR beta chain described here comes from a study of vaccination and CD4 T cells after COVID-19. Study-wide context: Sampling post-COVID took place a median around 99 days after diagnosis (range 35 to 161). Controls used CEFX viral epitopes (positive), HIV-1 Nef peptides (negative), or no peptide.

Cultured CD4+ T-cell DNA underwent Oncomine TCR Beta short-read sequencing. CD4+ T cells were cultured, and genomic DNA was extracted from them. TCRdb passed the PCR reads through MiXCR, listing each CDR3 protein once. The table lists 9,000 to 10,000 distinct CDR3 sequences, under 35% of them singletons. This clonotype was recorded once. The antigen is undetermined. CDR3 length: 17 residues. Germline V gene lookup returns CDR1 KGHSH and CDR2 LQKENI. Trimming cost V 3 bases and J 7 bases; bases outside gene matches: 11. Specified treatment: roughly 11-day PBMC culture with coronavirus spike peptide pools or control peptides (ViraFEST assay). The unexposed donor's CD4+ T cells were collected before the COVID-19 pandemic (2011-2018).

The receptor's source is a human donor in good health. Sequencing was carried out using CD4+ T cells from blood, cultured in vitro. This chain joins TRBV18 and TRBJ2-2; 10 nucleotides agree with TRBD2. CDR3 sequence: CASSPPVASGRIGELFF. CDR3 nucleotide sequence: TGTGCCAGCTCACCTCCCGTGGCTAGCGGGAGAATCGGGGAGCTGTTTTTT.